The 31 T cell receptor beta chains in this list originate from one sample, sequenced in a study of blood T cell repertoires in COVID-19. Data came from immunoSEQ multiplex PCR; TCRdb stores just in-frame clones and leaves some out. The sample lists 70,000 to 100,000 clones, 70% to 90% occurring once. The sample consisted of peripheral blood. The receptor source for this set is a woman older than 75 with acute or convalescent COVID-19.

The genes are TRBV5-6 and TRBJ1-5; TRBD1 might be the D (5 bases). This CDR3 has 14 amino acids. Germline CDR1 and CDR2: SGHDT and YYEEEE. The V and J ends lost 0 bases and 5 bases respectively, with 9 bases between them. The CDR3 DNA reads TGTGCCAGCAGCTTGGCGGGGGGTGATCAGCCCCAGCATTTT. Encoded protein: CASSLAGGDQPQHF.

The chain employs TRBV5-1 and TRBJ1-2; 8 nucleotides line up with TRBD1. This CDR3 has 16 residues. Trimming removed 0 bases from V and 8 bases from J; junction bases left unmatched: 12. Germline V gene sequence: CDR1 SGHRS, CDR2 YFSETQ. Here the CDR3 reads CASSLAGWTGIGGYTF. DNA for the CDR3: TGCGCCAGCAGCTTGGCCGGATGGACAGGGATTGGCGGCTACACCTTC.

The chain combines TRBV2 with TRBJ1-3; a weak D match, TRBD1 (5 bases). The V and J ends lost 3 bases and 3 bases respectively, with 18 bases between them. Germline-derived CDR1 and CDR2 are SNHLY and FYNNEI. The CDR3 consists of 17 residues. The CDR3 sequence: CASSETGRGVYGNTIYF. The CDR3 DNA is TGTGCCAGCAGTGAGACCGGACGGGGGGTTTATGGAAACACCATATATTTT.

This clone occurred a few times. The CDR3 DNA reads TGTGCCAGCAGTTCATTAGGACAGAACACTGAAGCTTTCTTT. It encodes CASSSLGQNTEAFF. The V call is TRBV6-6, the J call TRBJ1-1, with a weak D call TRBD1 (5 bases). This CDR3 is 14 amino acids long. Looked up from germline, CDR1 is MNHNY and CDR2 is SVGAGI (reference sequence). Trimming removed 4 bases from V and 1 base from J, with 10 bases in between.

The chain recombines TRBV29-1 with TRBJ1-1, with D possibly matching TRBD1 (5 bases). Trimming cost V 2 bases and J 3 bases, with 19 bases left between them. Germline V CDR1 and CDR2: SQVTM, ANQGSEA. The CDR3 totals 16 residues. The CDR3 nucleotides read TGCAGCGTTGAACCTACCCCGCGGAGGGGTCACACTGAAGCTTTCTTT. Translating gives CSVEPTPRRGHTEAFF.

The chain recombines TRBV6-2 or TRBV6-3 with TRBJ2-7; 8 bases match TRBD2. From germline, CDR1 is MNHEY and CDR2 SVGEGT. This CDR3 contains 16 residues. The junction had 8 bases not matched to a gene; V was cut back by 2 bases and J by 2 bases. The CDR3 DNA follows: TGTGCCAGCAGTTACAATCCTAGCGGGTGGACCTACGAGCAGTACTTC. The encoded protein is CASSYNPSGWTYEQYF.

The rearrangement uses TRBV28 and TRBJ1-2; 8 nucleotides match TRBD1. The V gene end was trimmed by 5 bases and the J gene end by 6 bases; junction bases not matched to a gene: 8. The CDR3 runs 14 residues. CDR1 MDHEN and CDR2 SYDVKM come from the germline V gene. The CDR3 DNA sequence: TGTGCCAGCAGTCTGACAGGGGTTAAGGATGGCTACACCTTC. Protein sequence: CASSLTGVKDGYTF.

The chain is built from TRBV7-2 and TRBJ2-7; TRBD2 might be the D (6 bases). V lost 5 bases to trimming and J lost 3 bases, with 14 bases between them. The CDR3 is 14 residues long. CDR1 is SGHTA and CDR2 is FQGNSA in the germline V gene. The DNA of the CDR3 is TGTGCCAGCAGCCCTTCGGGACTGAACTACGAGCAGTACTTC. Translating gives CASSPSGLNYEQYF.

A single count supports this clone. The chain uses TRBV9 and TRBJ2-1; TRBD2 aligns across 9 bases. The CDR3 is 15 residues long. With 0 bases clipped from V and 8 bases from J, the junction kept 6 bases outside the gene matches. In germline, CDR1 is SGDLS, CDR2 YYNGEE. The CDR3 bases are TGTGCCAGCAGCGTAGGGCTAGCGGGAAAATATGAGCAGTTCTTC. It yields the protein CASSVGLAGKYEQFF.

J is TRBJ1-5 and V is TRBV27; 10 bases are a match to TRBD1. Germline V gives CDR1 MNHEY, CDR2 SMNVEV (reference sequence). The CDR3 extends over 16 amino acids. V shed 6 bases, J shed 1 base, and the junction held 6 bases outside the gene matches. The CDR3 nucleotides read TGTGCCAGCAGGGGTGCGGGACAGGGGAGCAATCAGCCCCAGCATTTT. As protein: CASRGAGQGSNQPQHF.

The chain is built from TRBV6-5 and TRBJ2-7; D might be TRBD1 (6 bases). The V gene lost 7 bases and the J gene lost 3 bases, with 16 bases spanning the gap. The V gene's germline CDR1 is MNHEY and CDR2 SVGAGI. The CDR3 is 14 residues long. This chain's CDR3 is CASTNREGLYEQYF. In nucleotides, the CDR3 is TGTGCCAGCACCAACAGGGAAGGCCTCTACGAGCAGTACTTC.

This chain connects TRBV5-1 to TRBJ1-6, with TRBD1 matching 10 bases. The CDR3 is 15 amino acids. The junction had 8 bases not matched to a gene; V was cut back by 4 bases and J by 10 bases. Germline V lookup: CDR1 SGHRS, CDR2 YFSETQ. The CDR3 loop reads CASSPTGGRQSPLHF. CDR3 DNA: TGCGCCAGCAGCCCGACAGGGGGCCGACAATCACCCCTCCACTTT.

CDR3 sequence reads: CASSEARTVNYGYTF. DNA for the CDR3: TGTGCCAGCAGTGAAGCTCGCACTGTTAACTATGGCTACACCTTC. The V gene is TRBV6-1, the J gene TRBJ1-2, with D unresolved. The CDR3 length is 15 residues. Germline CDR1 and CDR2: MNHNS and SASEGT. Trimming removed 0 bases at V and 1 base at J, with 9 bases between.

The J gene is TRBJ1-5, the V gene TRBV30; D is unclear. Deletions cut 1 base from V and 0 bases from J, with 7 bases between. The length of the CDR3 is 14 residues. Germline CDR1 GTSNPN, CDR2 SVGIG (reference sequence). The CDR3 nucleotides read TGTGCCTGGAGTGGGGCCCCTAGCAATCAGCCCCAGCATTTT. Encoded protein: CAWSGAPSNQPQHF.

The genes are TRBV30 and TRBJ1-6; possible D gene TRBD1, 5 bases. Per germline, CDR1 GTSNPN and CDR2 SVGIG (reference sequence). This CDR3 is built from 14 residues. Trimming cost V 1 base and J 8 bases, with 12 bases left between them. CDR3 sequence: CAWSAEQGHSPLHF. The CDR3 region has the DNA TGTGCCTGGAGTGCCGAGCAGGGCCATTCACCCCTCCACTTT.

The CDR3 here is CASSQELFYNEQFF. The CDR3 nucleotides read TGCGCCAGCAGCCAAGAATTATTCTACAATGAGCAGTTCTTC. The rearrangement links TRBV4-3 to TRBJ2-1, with unresolved D. The V gene's germline CDR1 is LGHNA and CDR2 YSLEER. Trimming removed 0 bases at V and 3 bases at J, with 6 bases between. The CDR3 runs to 14 residues.

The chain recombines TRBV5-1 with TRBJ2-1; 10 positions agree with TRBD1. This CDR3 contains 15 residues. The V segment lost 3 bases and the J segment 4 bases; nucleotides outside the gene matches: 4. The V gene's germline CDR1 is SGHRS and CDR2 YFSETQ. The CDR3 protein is CASSSPGQGYNEQFF. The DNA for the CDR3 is TGCGCCAGCAGCTCCCCGGGACAGGGGTACAATGAGCAGTTCTTC.

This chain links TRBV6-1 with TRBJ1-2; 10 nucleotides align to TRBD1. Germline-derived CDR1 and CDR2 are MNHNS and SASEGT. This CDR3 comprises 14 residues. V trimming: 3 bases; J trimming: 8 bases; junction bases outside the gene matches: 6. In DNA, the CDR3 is TGTGCCAGCAGTGAGCAGACAGGGGGCAACGGCTACACCTTC. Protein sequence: CASSEQTGGNGYTF.

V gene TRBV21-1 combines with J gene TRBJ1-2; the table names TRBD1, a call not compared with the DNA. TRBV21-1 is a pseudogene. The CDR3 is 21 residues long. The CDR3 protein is CASSKVLEARGQGSIAYGYTF. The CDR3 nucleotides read TGTGCCAGCAGCAAAGTTCTGGAAGCCCGGGGACAGGGAAGTATTGCCTATGGCTACACCTTC.

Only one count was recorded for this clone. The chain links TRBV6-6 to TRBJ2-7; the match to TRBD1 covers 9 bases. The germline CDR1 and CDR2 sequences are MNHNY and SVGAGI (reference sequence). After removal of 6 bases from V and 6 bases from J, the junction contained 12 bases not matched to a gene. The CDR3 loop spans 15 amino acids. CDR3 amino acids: CASSPPGTGSGEQYF. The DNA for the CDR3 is TGTGCCAGCAGCCCCCCCGGGACAGGGTCAGGCGAGCAGTACTTC.

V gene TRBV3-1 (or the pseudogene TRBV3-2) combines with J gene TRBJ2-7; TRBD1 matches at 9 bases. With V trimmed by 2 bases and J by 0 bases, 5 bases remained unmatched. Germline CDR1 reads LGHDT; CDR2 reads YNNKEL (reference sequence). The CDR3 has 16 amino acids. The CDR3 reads CASSQPGTGTSYEQYF. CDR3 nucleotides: TGTGCCAGCAGCCAACCCGGGACAGGGACCTCCTACGAGCAGTACTTC.

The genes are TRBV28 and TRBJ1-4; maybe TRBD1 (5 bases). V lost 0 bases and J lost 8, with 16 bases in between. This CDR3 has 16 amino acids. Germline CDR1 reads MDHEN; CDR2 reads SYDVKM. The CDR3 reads CASSLWGGSYGEKLFF. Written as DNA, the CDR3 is TGTGCCAGCAGTTTATGGGGGGGGTCCTATGGGGAAAAACTGTTTTTT.

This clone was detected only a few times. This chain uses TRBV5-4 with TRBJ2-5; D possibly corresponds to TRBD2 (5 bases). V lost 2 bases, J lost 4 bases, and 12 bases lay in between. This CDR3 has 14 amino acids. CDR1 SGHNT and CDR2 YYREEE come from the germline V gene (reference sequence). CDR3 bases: TGTGCCAGCAGCTTCGACCAACTAGGAGAGACCCAGTACTTC. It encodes CASSFDQLGETQYF. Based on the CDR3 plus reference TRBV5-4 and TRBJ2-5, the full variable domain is ETGVTQSPTHLIKTRGQQVTLRCSSQSGHNTVSWYQQALGQGPQFIFQYYREEENGRGNFPPRFSGLQFPNYSSELNVNALELDDSALYLCASSFDQLGETQYFGPGTRLLVL.

The CDR3 loop is CASSTDSWEKLFF. The CDR3 nucleotides are TGTGCCAGTAGTACTGACAGTTGGGAAAAACTGTTTTTT. This chain joins TRBV19 and TRBJ1-4; D might be TRBD1 (5 bases). V was cut by 4 bases and J by 8 bases, with 11 bases left in between. The CDR3 length is 13 residues. CDR1 is LNHDA and CDR2 is SQIVND in the germline V gene (reference sequence).

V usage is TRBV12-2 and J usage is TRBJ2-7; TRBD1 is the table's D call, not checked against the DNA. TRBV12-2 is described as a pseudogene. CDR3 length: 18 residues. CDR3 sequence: CASRLGLGWTGGDYEQYF. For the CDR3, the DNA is TGTGCAAGTCGCCTAGGCCTAGGGTGGACAGGGGGAGACTACGAGCAGTACTTC.

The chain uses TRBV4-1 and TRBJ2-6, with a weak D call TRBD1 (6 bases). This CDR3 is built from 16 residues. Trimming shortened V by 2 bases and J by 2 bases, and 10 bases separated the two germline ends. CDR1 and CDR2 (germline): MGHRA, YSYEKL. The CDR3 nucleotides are TGCGCCAGCAGCCAACCCACAGGGACTGGGGCCAACGTCCTGACTTTC. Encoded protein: CASSQPTGTGANVLTF.

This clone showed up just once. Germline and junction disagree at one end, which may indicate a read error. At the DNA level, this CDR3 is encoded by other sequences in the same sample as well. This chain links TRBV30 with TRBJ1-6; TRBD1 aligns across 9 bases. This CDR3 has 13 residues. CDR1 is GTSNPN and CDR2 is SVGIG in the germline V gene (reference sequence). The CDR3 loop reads CASTGQGTSPLHF. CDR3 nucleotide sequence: TGTGCCTCAACGGGACAGGGCACTTCACCCCTCCATTTT.

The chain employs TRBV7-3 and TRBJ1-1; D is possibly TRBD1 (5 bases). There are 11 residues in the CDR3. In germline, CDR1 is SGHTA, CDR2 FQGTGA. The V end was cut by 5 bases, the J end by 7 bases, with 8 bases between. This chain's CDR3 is CASSVGGEAFF. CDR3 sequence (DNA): TGTGCCAGCAGCGTGGGGGGTGAAGCTTTCTTT.

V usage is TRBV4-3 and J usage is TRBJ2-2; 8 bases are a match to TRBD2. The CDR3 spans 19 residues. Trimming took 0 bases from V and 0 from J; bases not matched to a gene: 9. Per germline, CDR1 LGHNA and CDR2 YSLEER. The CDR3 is CASSQDLTSGSANTGELFF. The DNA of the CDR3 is TGCGCCAGCAGCCAAGATCTTACTAGCGGTAGCGCGAACACCGGGGAGCTGTTTTTT.

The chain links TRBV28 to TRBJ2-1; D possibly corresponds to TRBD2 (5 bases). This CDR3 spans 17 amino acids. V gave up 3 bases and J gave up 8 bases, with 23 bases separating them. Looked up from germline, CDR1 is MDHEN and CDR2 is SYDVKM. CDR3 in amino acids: CASSFRPSGTILYEQFF. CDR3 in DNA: TGTGCCAGCAGTTTTCGGCCAAGCGGCACTATACTATATGAGCAGTTCTTC.

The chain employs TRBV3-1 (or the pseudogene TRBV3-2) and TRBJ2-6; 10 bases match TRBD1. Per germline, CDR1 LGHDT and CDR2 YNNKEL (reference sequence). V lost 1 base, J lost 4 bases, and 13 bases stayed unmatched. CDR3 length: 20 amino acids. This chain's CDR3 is CASSQGSGGTGVAGANVLTF. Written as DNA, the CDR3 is TGTGCCAGCAGCCAAGGCTCGGGCGGGACAGGGGTGGCCGGGGCCAACGTCCTGACTTTC.